Listed below are T cell receptor beta chains from one sample, sequenced in a study of beta chain features in type 1 diabetes. Generated by immunoSEQ multiplex PCR, the TCRdb table keeps only in-frame clones and is missing some. The top ten hold about 0.014% of the sample, which has roughly 310,000 clones, 11% seen once. Sequencing was carried out using naive CD4+ T cells from blood. The receptor source for this set is a woman in her twenties or thirties in good health. Both conserved end residues are part of each CDR3. The D gene is left open where the match is weak. Not all rows give a size; the values are once, few, many and, for expanded clones, a class.

D	V	size	J	length	CDR3	DNA
TRBD2	TRBV7-2	-	TRBJ2-1	16	CASRRLAGGPNNEQFF	TGTGCCAGCAGAAGACTAGCGGGAGGGCCTAACAATGAGCAGTTCTTC
TRBD2	TRBV7-3	-	TRBJ2-5	13	CASSGAGKETQYF	TGTGCCAGCAGCGGAGCGGGAAAAGAGACCCAGTACTTC
TRBD2	TRBV2	few	TRBJ2-7	15	CASSVGTSGSYEQYF	TGTGCCAGCAGTGTGGGTACTAGCGGTTCCTACGAGCAGTACTTC
-	TRBV9	-	TRBJ2-1	16	CASSVGWLARDNEQFF	TGTGCCAGCAGCGTAGGGTGGCTAGCGCGAGACAATGAGCAGTTCTTC
-	TRBV28	-	TRBJ2-7	14	CASSLDVRAYEQYF	TGTGCCAGCAGTTTAGATGTCAGGGCCTACGAGCAGTACTTC
-	TRBV29-1	few	TRBJ2-7	15	CSIAQGQGVSYEQYF	TGCAGCATCGCTCAGGGGCAGGGAGTTTCCTACGAGCAGTACTTC
-	TRBV4-3	-	TRBJ2-2	15	CASSQLRSNTGELFF	TGCGCCAGCAGCCAATTGAGGTCGAACACCGGGGAGCTGTTTTTT
-	TRBV29-1	-	TRBJ1-4	14	CSVQETATNEKLFF	TGCAGCGTACAGGAGACCGCAACTAATGAAAAACTGTTTTTT
-	TRBV19	-	TRBJ1-1	13	CASTSDPGAEAFF	TGTGCCAGTACCTCGGACCCCGGGGCTGAAGCTTTCTTT
-	TRBV25-1	-	TRBJ2-7	16	CASSEYSQGGMYEQYF	TGTGCCAGCAGTGAATACTCGCAGGGTGGAATGTACGAGCAGTACTTC
-	TRBV18	-	TRBJ1-1	13	CASSGTGDTEAFF	TGTGCCAGCTCTGGGACGGGGGACACTGAAGCTTTCTTT
TRBD2	TRBV7-9	-	TRBJ2-1	15	CASSLPAGGSNEQFF	TGTGCCAGCAGCTTACCAGCGGGAGGAAGCAATGAGCAGTTCTTC
TRBD2	TRBV5-4	-	TRBJ2-3	16	CASSPGVAGGADTQYF	TGTGCCAGCAGCCCTGGGGTAGCGGGAGGGGCAGATACGCAGTATTTT
-	TRBV21-1	-	TRBJ2-5	14	CASKPTGGIETQYF	TGTGCCAGCAAGCCAACAGGGGGCATCGAGACCCAGTACTTC
-	TRBV7-9	few	TRBJ1-2	14	CASSFMQAYYGYTF	TGTGCCAGCAGCTTCATGCAGGCTTATTATGGCTACACCTTC
TRBD1	TRBV6-6	few	TRBJ2-4	15	CASSYPPDRANIQYF	TGTGCCAGCAGTTACCCCCCCGACAGGGCGAACATTCAGTACTTC
TRBD1	TRBV4-3	-	TRBJ2-3	16	CASSQVQGALTDTQYF	TGCGCCAGCAGCCAGGTGCAGGGGGCTCTAACAGATACGCAGTATTTT
TRBD1	TRBV28	few	TRBJ1-2	13	CASSQGARDGYTF	TGTGCCAGCAGTCAGGGGGCGCGGGATGGCTACACCTTC
-	TRBV30	-	TRBJ1-2	14	CAWTQGILAYGYTF	TGTGCCTGGACCCAGGGGATTCTGGCGTATGGCTACACCTTC
-	TRBV5-4	few	TRBJ2-6	19	CASSLVYGQPLSGANVLTF	TGTGCCAGCAGCTTGGTTTATGGACAGCCCTTATCTGGGGCCAACGTCCTGACTTTC
-	TRBV11-1	few	TRBJ1-5	13	CASSLAPDQPQHF	TGTGCCAGCAGCTTAGCCCCCGATCAGCCCCAGCATTTT
-	TRBV7-9	-	TRBJ2-7	13	CASSLMDRHEQYF	TGTGCCAGCAGCTTAATGGACAGACACGAGCAGTACTTC
-	TRBV4-3	few	TRBJ1-4	15	CASSQGGRLNEKLFF	TGCGCCAGCAGCCAAGGGGGCAGACTCAATGAAAAACTGTTTTTT
TRBD2	TRBV18	-	TRBJ2-4	14	CASSPPSGRAQQYF	TGTGCCAGCTCACCACCTAGCGGGAGGGCCCAGCAGTACTTC
TRBD1	TRBV2	-	TRBJ2-2	12	CASRTGPGELFF	TGTGCCAGCAGGACAGGGCCCGGGGAGCTGTTTTTT
-	TRBV4-1	few	TRBJ1-5	15	CASSPQWGGGQPQHF	TGCGCCAGCAGCCCCCAATGGGGGGGCGGTCAGCCCCAGCATTTT
TRBD2	TRBV15	few	TRBJ2-7	16	CATSSYLGTSGKEQYF	TGTGCCACCAGCAGTTATCTGGGGACTAGCGGGAAGGAGCAGTACTTC
-	TRBV13	few	TRBJ2-7	11	CASSSTYEQYF	TGTGCCAGCAGCTCCACCTACGAGCAGTACTTC
TRBD1	TRBV29-1	few	TRBJ2-5	13	CSVETGALRTQYF	TGCAGCGTTGAAACAGGGGCCTTGCGGACCCAGTACTTC
TRBD2	TRBV9	-	TRBJ2-1	14	CASSVLAGEDEQFF	TGTGCCAGCAGCGTTCTAGCGGGAGAGGATGAGCAGTTCTTC
-	TRBV7-2	few	TRBJ2-6	15	CASSSQGPGANVLTF	TGTGCCAGCAGCTCTCAGGGGCCAGGGGCCAACGTCCTGACTTTC
-	TRBV27	few	TRBJ2-7	15	CATRERVPANYEQYF	TGTGCCACCCGAGAACGGGTACCAGCAAACTACGAGCAGTACTTC
TRBD1	TRBV4-3	-	TRBJ2-6	16	CASSQDRGTGANVLTF	TGCGCCAGCAGCCAAGACAGGGGGACTGGGGCCAACGTCCTGACTTTC
TRBD2	TRBV7-2	few	TRBJ2-7	17	CASSPIAGALSSYEQYF	TGTGCCAGCAGCCCTATAGCGGGAGCGCTTAGCTCCTACGAGCAGTACTTC
TRBD2	TRBV19	few	TRBJ2-1	15	CASSIQRGSYNEQFF	TGTGCCAGTAGTATACAGCGGGGATCCTACAATGAGCAGTTCTTC
TRBD2	TRBV10-3	-	TRBJ2-7	16	CAITKGLALSTYEQYF	TGTGCCATCACCAAGGGACTAGCCCTATCGACCTACGAGCAGTACTTC
TRBD2	TRBV7-2	-	TRBJ2-3	15	CASSLGLAGTDTQYF	TGTGCCAGCAGCTTAGGACTAGCGGGCACAGATACGCAGTATTTT
-	TRBV5-1	few	TRBJ2-1	14	CASSLLAGNNEQFF	TGCGCCAGCAGCTTGTTGGCGGGCAACAATGAGCAGTTCTTC
TRBD2	TRBV7-9	few	TRBJ2-1	16	CASSPSAGGPGNEQFF	TGTGCCAGCAGCCCCTCAGCGGGAGGGCCTGGAAATGAGCAGTTCTTC
TRBD2	TRBV5-1	few	TRBJ2-3	17	CASSLAPSGRAADTQYF	TGCGCCAGCAGCTTGGCCCCTAGCGGGAGGGCCGCAGATACGCAGTATTTT
-	TRBV2	-	TRBJ2-5	11	CASSPQETQYF	TGTGCCAGCAGTCCTCAAGAGACCCAGTACTTC
TRBD1	TRBV18	few	TRBJ2-2	15	CASSPPGQHTGELFF	TGTGCCAGCTCACCCCCGGGACAGCACACCGGGGAGCTGTTTTTT
TRBD1	TRBV7-2	few	TRBJ1-2	15	CASSFRQGGPDGYTF	TGTGCCAGCAGCTTCCGACAGGGAGGACCAGATGGCTACACCTTC
-	TRBV5-6	-	TRBJ2-1	15	CASSIQGGPFNEQFF	TGTGCCAGCAGCATACAGGGTGGACCCTTCAATGAGCAGTTCTTC
TRBD2	TRBV4-2	-	TRBJ2-2	19	CASSQDKVLAGSNTGELFF	TGTGCCAGCAGCCAAGATAAGGTGCTAGCGGGTTCGAACACCGGGGAGCTGTTTTTT
TRBD2	TRBV9	-	TRBJ2-3	15	CASSADWDYTDTQYF	TGTGCCAGCAGCGCAGACTGGGACTACACAGATACGCAGTATTTT
-	TRBV7-3	-	TRBJ1-1	16	CASSLSRHRTNTEAFF	TGTGCCAGCAGCTTATCCCGACACCGAACGAACACTGAAGCTTTCTTT
-	TRBV7-3	-	TRBJ2-1	13	CASSQTPSVEQFF	TGTGCCAGCAGTCAAACCCCTAGCGTCGAGCAGTTCTTC
-	TRBV11-3	-	TRBJ2-1	14	CASSQGLLYNEQFF	TGTGCCAGCAGCCAAGGACTACTCTACAATGAGCAGTTCTTC
TRBD2	TRBV7-6	-	TRBJ2-5	16	CASSLLAGGHWETQYF	TGTGCCAGCAGCCTACTAGCGGGAGGGCATTGGGAGACCCAGTACTTC
-	TRBV14	few	TRBJ2-1	17	CASSQDLTGILSNEQFF	TGTGCCAGCAGCCAAGATCTTACGGGGATCCTTTCCAATGAGCAGTTCTTC
TRBD1	TRBV19	-	TRBJ1-1	14	CASIQTGGNTEAFF	TGTGCCAGTATCCAGACAGGGGGAAACACTGAAGCTTTCTTT
-	TRBV30	-	TRBJ1-5	14	CAWSAEDSNQPQHF	TGTGCCTGGAGTGCAGAAGATAGCAATCAGCCCCAGCATTTT
-	TRBV5-6	-	TRBJ2-1	15	CASSSLADLYNEQFF	TGTGCCAGCAGTTCGTTAGCGGACCTTTACAATGAGCAGTTCTTC
-	TRBV15	-	TRBJ2-2	17	CATSRVGYRVNTGELFF	TGTGCCACCAGCAGAGTTGGTTACAGGGTTAACACCGGGGAGCTGTTTTTT